The next 28 T cell receptor beta chains were all read from a single sample in a study of cytotoxic CD8 clonotypes in ibrutinib-treated CLL. Assay used: immunoSEQ multiplex PCR; TCRdb lists only in-frame clones, some missing. The sample lists approximately 70,000 clones; about nine tenths were seen once. The starting material was PBMCs, obtained after 12 months of ibrutinib treatment. These receptors were taken from a human donor with chronic lymphocytic leukemia.

This chain joins TRBV4-1 and TRBJ2-3, with TRBD2 as a possible D gene (5 bases). V gave up 6 bases and J gave up 1 base, with 11 bases separating them. Germline V gives CDR1 MGHRA, CDR2 YSYEKL. The CDR3 loop spans 14 amino acids. The CDR3 DNA is TGCGCCAGCAGAGACTACGGCGGCACAGATACGCAGTATTTT. Its translation: CASRDYGGTDTQYF.

The chain links TRBV28 to TRBJ1-1; D might be TRBD1 (6 bases). Trimming removed 5 bases from V and 4 bases from J, with 14 bases in between. CDR3 length: 14 residues. Germline loops: CDR1 MDHEN, CDR2 SYDVKM. This CDR3 reads CASSPSQGSTEAFF. The CDR3 DNA reads as TGTGCCAGCAGTCCAAGCCAGGGGAGCACTGAAGCTTTCTTT.

The V and J genes are TRBV15 and TRBJ2-1; D is perhaps TRBD1 (6 bases). The CDR3 contains 14 residues. V was pared by 5 bases and J by 3 bases, with 11 bases between. Germline V gene data show CDR1 as LNHNV and CDR2 as YYDKDF (reference sequence). The DNA of the CDR3 is TGTGCCACCAGCGAGGGGGACCTCTACAATGAGCAGTTCTTC. Translation gives CATSEGDLYNEQFF. Complete variable domain (other parts from reference TRBV15 and TRBJ2-1): DAMVIQNPRYQVTQFGKPVTLSCSQTLNHNVMYWYQQKSSQAPKLLFHYYDKDFNNEADTPDNFQSRRPNTSFCFLDIRSPGLGDTAMYLCATSEGDLYNEQFFGPGTRLTVL.

This chain links TRBV5-1 with TRBJ2-2; D call uncertain. The CDR3 is made up of 17 amino acids. Germline loops: CDR1 SGHRS, CDR2 YFSETQ. Trimming stripped 0 bases from V and 1 base from J, with 13 bases between. The CDR3 reads CASSLAVFHQNTGELFF. The CDR3, as DNA: TGCGCCAGCAGCTTGGCCGTATTTCACCAGAACACCGGGGAGCTGTTTTTT. The full variable domain, with the rest looked up from reference TRBV5-1 and TRBJ2-2, is KAGVTQTPRYLIKTRGQQVTLSCSPISGHRSVSWYQQTPGQGLQFLFEYFSETQRNKGNFPGRFSGRQFSNSRSEMNVSTLELGDSALYLCASSLAVFHQNTGELFFGEGSRLTVL.

The genes are TRBV5-8 and TRBJ2-7; D is unresolved. V was pared by 1 base and J by 0 bases, with 11 bases between. CDR1 and CDR2 from the germline V gene are SGHTS and YDEGEE. The CDR3 has 15 amino acids. As DNA, the CDR3 is TGTGCCAGCAGCTTGCCGTGGTTCCGCTCCTACGAGCAGTACTTC. Translation: CASSLPWFRSYEQYF.

V gene TRBV28 combines with J gene TRBJ2-7; D not resolved. V was shortened by 5 bases and J by 0 bases, with 20 bases between the two germline ends. CDR3 length: 17 residues. Germline CDR1 and CDR2: MDHEN and SYDVKM. CDR3 DNA sequence: TGTGCCAGCAGTAGCAACACCCTGGGTCAGGTCTCCTACGAGCAGTACTTC. Translated: CASSSNTLGQVSYEQYF.

The V and J genes are TRBV6-1 and TRBJ2-4; 11 bases match TRBD2. This CDR3 has 16 amino acids. The V segment lost 3 bases and the J segment 8 bases; nucleotides outside the gene matches: 9. CDR1 MNHNS and CDR2 SASEGT come from the germline V gene. CDR3 DNA: TGTGCCAGCAGTGATACACTAGCGGGGGCTGGGGACATTCAGTACTTC. Translation: CASSDTLAGAGDIQYF.

This chain joins TRBV11-2 and TRBJ2-3, with 7 bases matching TRBD1. V gave up 5 bases and J gave up 2 bases; unmatched junction bases: 7. The length of the CDR3 is 15 residues. Germline-derived CDR1 and CDR2 are SGHAT and FQNNGV. This chain's CDR3 is CASSLTGTVTDTQYF. CDR3 bases: TGTGCCAGCAGCCTAACCGGGACAGTCACAGATACGCAGTATTTT.

The chain links TRBV10-3 to TRBJ2-7; no clear D gene. V lost 3 bases to trimming and J lost 0 bases, with 12 bases between them. The germline CDR1 and CDR2 sequences are ENHRY and SYGVKD. This CDR3 region has 15 residues. CDR3: CAISDDALSSYEQYF. The CDR3, as DNA: TGTGCCATCAGTGATGACGCCCTGAGCTCCTACGAGCAGTACTTC.

The J gene is TRBJ2-7, the V gene TRBV29-1, with 9 bases that match TRBD1. CDR3 length: 14 residues. Germline V gene sequence: CDR1 SQVTM, CDR2 ANQGSEA. The ends lost 1 base at V and 3 bases at J; junction bases unmatched: 4. The CDR3 spells CSVEGTGEFYEQYF. The DNA for the CDR3 is TGCAGCGTTGAAGGGACAGGGGAATTCTACGAGCAGTACTTC.

The chain is built from TRBV7-2 and TRBJ2-3; D gene uncertain. The germline V gene encodes CDR1 SGHTA and CDR2 FQGNSA. The CDR3 sequence is 15 residues long. V was trimmed by 3 bases and J by 0 bases, leaving 10 bases between them. The CDR3 coding sequence is TGTGCCAGCAGCTTTCTAGTGGGTAGCACAGATACGCAGTATTTT. This encodes CASSFLVGSTDTQYF.

This clone was seen just once. J is TRBJ2-5 and V is TRBV5-6; D is undetermined. The germline CDR1 and CDR2 sequences are SGHDT and YYEEEE. The V gene lost 4 bases and the J gene lost 5 bases, with 15 bases spanning the gap. The CDR3 spans 14 residues. The DNA for the CDR3 is TGTGCCAGCAGCCCCCAACCCGTCGAGGAGACCCAGTACTTC. As protein: CASSPQPVEETQYF.

This chain joins TRBV30 and TRBJ2-2; D is perhaps TRBD2 (6 bases). The germline V and J ends were trimmed by 2 bases and 8 bases, with 18 bases remaining between them. There are 15 residues in the CDR3. CDR1 and CDR2 (germline): GTSNPN, SVGIG (reference sequence). The CDR3 DNA follows: TGTGCCTGGAGTACCCAGCGGGCCATGAATGGGGAGCTGTTTTTT. Residues: CAWSTQRAMNGELFF.

This CDR3 reads CASSDRGGDEQYF. CDR3 coding DNA: TGCGCCAGCAGTGACAGGGGGGGCGACGAGCAGTACTTC. V usage is TRBV10-2 and J usage is TRBJ2-7; D might be TRBD1 or TRBD2, each matching 7 bases. CDR3 length: 13 amino acids. V was trimmed by 3 bases and J by 5 bases, leaving 11 bases between them. In germline, CDR1 is WSHSY, CDR2 SAAADI.

This chain connects TRBV6-6 to TRBJ1-5; 10 bases are a match to TRBD1. This CDR3 has 15 amino acids. CDR1 is MNHNY and CDR2 is SVGAGI in the germline V gene (reference sequence). J gave up 7 bases and V 2 bases, and 5 bases lay outside the gene matches. In nucleotides, the CDR3 is TGTGCCAGCAGTTACGGGACAGGGGATGGACAGCCCCAGCATTTT. This gives the protein CASSYGTGDGQPQHF.

The V and J genes are TRBV19 and TRBJ1-2; D gene ambiguous. There are 14 residues in the CDR3. V lost 7 bases and J 5 bases, leaving 17 bases between the germline ends. CDR1 LNHDA and CDR2 SQIVND come from the germline V gene (reference sequence). CDR3 in DNA: TGTGCCAGTATCGGTTCGGGGATTGGGTATGGCTACACCTTC. It translates to CASIGSGIGYGYTF. Full variable domain (rest looked up from reference TRBV19 and TRBJ1-2): DGGITQSPKYLFRKEGQNVTLSCEQNLNHDAMYWYRQDPGQGLRLIYYSQIVNDFQKGDIAEGYSVSREKKESFPLTVTSAQKNPTAFYLCASIGSGIGYGYTFGSGTRLTVV.

The CDR3 is CASSFISYNEQFF. The CDR3 DNA reads TGCGCCAGCAGCTTTATATCCTACAATGAGCAGTTCTTC. The chain uses TRBV5-1 and TRBJ2-1; D call uncertain. The germline V gene has CDR1 SGHRS and CDR2 YFSETQ. V lost 2 bases and J 1 base, leaving 4 bases between the germline ends. This CDR3 region has 13 residues.

The chain employs TRBV28 and TRBJ2-7; no reliable D call. CDR3 length equals 15 residues. From germline, CDR1 is MDHEN and CDR2 SYDVKM. Trimming removed 3 bases at V and 3 bases at J, with 15 bases between. CDR3 in amino acids: CASSFPVGSIYEQYF. The CDR3 region has the DNA TGTGCCAGCAGTTTCCCCGTCGGTTCGATCTACGAGCAGTACTTC.

The V and J genes are TRBV6-1 and TRBJ1-5; D unclear. Trimming left V 0 bases short and J 0 bases short, with 9 bases between. The germline V gene has CDR1 MNHNS and CDR2 SASEGT. The CDR3 is 16 residues long. The CDR3 sequence: CASSEARHHSNQPQHF. In DNA, the CDR3 is TGTGCCAGCAGTGAAGCGCGGCACCATAGCAATCAGCCCCAGCATTTT.

The chain combines TRBV5-4 with TRBJ2-1, with D maybe TRBD2 (5 bases). CDR3 size: 14 residues. Deletions cut 4 bases from V and 5 bases from J, with 13 bases between. The V gene's germline CDR1 is SGHNT and CDR2 YYREEE (reference sequence). The CDR3, as DNA: TGTGCCAGCAGCGGGAGAGGAACTCACAATGAGCAGTTCTTC. Translated: CASSGRGTHNEQFF.

The V call is TRBV7-9, the J call TRBJ1-5; 7 positions agree with TRBD1. This CDR3 has 14 residues. Germline CDR1 is SEHNR and CDR2 is FQNEAQ (reference sequence). The ends lost 5 bases at V and 2 bases at J; junction bases unmatched: 3. CDR3 loop: CASSMGQRNQPQHF. CDR3 nucleotides: TGTGCCAGCAGCATGGGACAGCGCAATCAGCCCCAGCATTTT.

This chain connects TRBV20-1 to TRBJ2-3; no clear D. With 3 bases removed from V and 2 bases from J, the gap between germline ends came to 3 bases. The CDR3 is made up of 11 amino acids. Per germline, CDR1 DFQATT and CDR2 SNEGSKA (reference sequence). CDR3 DNA: TGCAGTGCTAGTCTCACAGATACGCAGTATTTT. Protein product: CSASLTDTQYF.

The chain carries TRBV28 and TRBJ2-2, with unresolved D. Germline CDR1 MDHEN, CDR2 SYDVKM. V was pared by 4 bases and J by 4 bases, with 4 bases between. The CDR3 loop spans 12 amino acids. In DNA, the CDR3 is TGTGCCAGCAGTTCGAGCACCGGGGAGCTGTTTTTT. Translation gives CASSSSTGELFF.

The chain has TRBV7-9 and TRBJ1-1; 10 nucleotides agree with TRBD1. The CDR3 covers 17 residues. Germline CDR1 reads SEHNR; CDR2 reads FQNEAQ (reference sequence). V dropped 1 base and J dropped 4; count of bases not matched to a gene: 9. CDR3 region: CASSLVLGTGVGTEAFF. For the CDR3, the DNA is TGTGCCAGCAGCTTAGTTTTAGGGACAGGGGTTGGCACTGAAGCTTTCTTT.

The CDR3 DNA is TGCGCCAGCAGCCAAGACGGGGAGCGGGTTGACTACGAGCAGTACTTC. Translating gives CASSQDGERVDYEQYF. J is TRBJ2-7 and V is TRBV4-1; a possible D gene is TRBD2 (6 bases). V was pared by 0 bases and J by 3 bases, with 15 bases between. CDR3 length equals 16 residues. Germline V gene sequence: CDR1 MGHRA, CDR2 YSYEKL.

V is TRBV7-8 and J is TRBJ1-1, with D unresolved. CDR1 and CDR2 (germline): SGHVS, FQNEAQ. The V end lost 5 bases, the J end lost 1 base, and 11 bases lay between the germline ends. The CDR3 extends over 14 amino acids. The CDR3: CASSPSWANTEAFF. The CDR3 coding sequence is TGTGCCAGCAGCCCGTCCTGGGCGAACACTGAAGCTTTCTTT.

This clone has only one observation. The chain recombines TRBV6-5 with TRBJ2-1; 7 positions agree with TRBD2. Germline V gene data show CDR1 as MNHEY and CDR2 as SVGAGI. V was pared by 5 bases and J by 7 bases, with 8 bases of the junction left unmatched. The CDR3 runs to 14 residues. CDR3 amino acids: CASSRWLADNEQFF. CDR3 sequence (DNA): TGTGCCAGCAGTCGATGGCTAGCGGATAATGAGCAGTTCTTC.

The rearrangement joins TRBV28 to TRBJ2-2; D possibly corresponds to TRBD2 (6 bases). CDR3 length equals 13 residues. The V gene lost 3 bases and the J gene lost 8 bases, with 10 bases spanning the gap. CDR1 is MDHEN and CDR2 is SYDVKM in the germline V gene. This chain's CDR3 is CASSFGGIGELFF. CDR3 sequence (DNA): TGTGCCAGCAGTTTTGGAGGGATTGGGGAGCTGTTTTTT.